This record concerns one TCR beta chain sequence. The antigen it recognizes is unknown. This may stem from a read error, because a much larger clone lies one nucleotide away. The sample's treatment or condition label, decoded: allogeneic hematopoietic cell transplantation with graft depleted of TCRalphabeta T cells and CD19 B cells. The children who served as transplant recipients had been given grafts of TCRalphabeta/CD19-depleted allogeneic hematopoietic cells. This specimen belongs to a study of T-cell reconstitution after alpha-beta-depleted transplantation in children (TCRdb year 2016). Study-wide context: T-cell immune reconstitution after TCRalphabeta/CD19-depleted allogeneic hematopoietic cell transplantation in children was quantitatively tracked in the study by means of TCR repertoire profiling.

Counted from cysteine to phenylalanine, this CDR3 has 14 amino acids. The CDR3 DNA has 42 bases and is translated from base 1. Results and caveats for the whole study, not just this receptor: In some patients, the high TCRbeta diversity seen at day 60 was put down to recipient T cells and intrathymic progenitors that had survived conditioning. Over subsequent months, a decline in hyperexpanded clone frequencies was noted, and after one year, T-cell counts and TCRbeta diversity were mostly ascribed to newly produced T cells. Apparently early alphabetaT-cell count recovery about two months after transplant reportedly relied on only several hundred rapidly expanded clones derived from non-depleted graft cells.

Library method: PCR. The sequencing machine was an Illumina HiSeq 2500. To normalize quantification of the TCRbeta repertoire, the TCR libraries were built with molecular barcoding that relied on unique molecular identifiers. TCRdb trimmed the raw reads at Q25, called clones with MiXCR and kept productive beta chains. Identical CDR3 protein sequences are pooled into one entry, listed with their most common genes and DNA. In all, the sample holds over 85,000 distinct CDR3 sequences, and approximately 8% of those were seen once. The ten largest account for less than 20% of the sample. The clonotype was recovered from a boy between 2 and 10 years old with acute lymphoblastic leukemia, due to receive a stem cell transplant. The rearrangement joined TRBV21-1 to TRBJ1-2. TRBV21-1 is deemed a pseudogene. The sequencing here drew on PBMCs, taken before TCRalphabeta/CD19-depleted stem cell transplant. This receptor carries the CDR3 CTSSKEDCNYGYTF. Here is the DNA: TGTACCAGCAGCAAAGAAGACTGTAACTATGGCTACACCTTC.